Listed here are 21 T cell receptor beta chains from one sample, sequenced in a study of shared clonotypes between healthy human individuals (dated by TCRdb to 2018 to 2020). The library was prepared using the immunoSEQ multiplex PCR assay. TCRdb obtained this table from immuneACCESS and retained in-frame rearrangements with V and J assigned. These tables miss some clones; where compared with another copy, unresolved V genes account for less than half of the shortfall, and the remainder is unexplained. Present in this sample are about 120,000 clones, around 68% of which were seen just once. The top ten clones comprise roughly a quarter of the sample. Source material: memory CD8+ T cells sorted from blood. The cell subset or site label here, explained by the study, means: CD45RO+ cells pooled with CCR7-negative TemRA cells. The origin of the receptors is a woman between 25 and 40 years old in good health.

The chain employs TRBV6-5 and TRBJ1-1, with D uncertain. The CDR3 extends over 11 amino acids. The V and J ends lost 8 bases and 2 bases respectively, with 6 bases between them. Looked up from germline, CDR1 is MNHEY and CDR2 is SVGAGI. In DNA, the CDR3 is TGTGCCAGCTGGTCCAACACTGAAGCTTTCTTT. Its protein is CASWSNTEAFF.

In DNA form, the CDR3 reads TGTGCCAGCAGCGACCCTTGGTTCCCCGCCTACGAGCAGTACTTC. Its protein product is CASSDPWFPAYEQYF. The V and J genes are TRBV6-1 and TRBJ2-7; the D is unclear. From germline, CDR1 is MNHNS and CDR2 SASEGT. The CDR3 is 15 residues long. The V end lost 6 bases, the J end lost 2 bases, and 17 bases lay between the germline ends.

The table lists this clone with a few counts. Written as DNA, the CDR3 is TGTGCCAGCAGTGAAAGAGGGGACAGGTATGCCAAAAACATTCAGTACTTC. Protein: CASSERGDRYAKNIQYF. This sequence joins TRBV6-1 and TRBJ2-4, with 8 nucleotides matching TRBD1. This CDR3 region has 17 residues. Trimming at V came to 2 bases and at J to 1 base, leaving 7 bases not matched to a gene. CDR1 and CDR2 from the germline V gene are MNHNS and SASEGT.

The sample holds a few counts of this clone. This rearrangement joins TRBV19 to TRBJ2-1; 9 nucleotides line up with TRBD2. Germline lookup yields CDR1 LNHDA and CDR2 SQIVND (reference sequence). The CDR3 totals 15 residues. The junction had 7 bases not matched to a gene; V was cut back by 4 bases and J by 6 bases. The CDR3 DNA reads TGTGCCAGTAGTAGTCTACAGCGGGAGGCCAATGAGCAGTTCTTC. Its translation: CASSSLQREANEQFF.

The chain combines TRBV19 with TRBJ2-1, with D possibly being TRBD1 (7 bases). The CDR3 length is 13 residues. Trimming took off 5 bases at V and 8 bases at J, with 13 bases between the two ends. The germline CDR1 and CDR2 sequences are LNHDA and SQIVND (reference sequence). CDR3 nucleotides: TGTGCCAGTAGTTCCGGCGGGACAGATGAGCAGTTCTTC. It specifies CASSSGGTDEQFF.

The chain couples TRBV13 to TRBJ2-5; D ambiguous. The CDR3 length is 13 residues. Germline V gene sequence: CDR1 PRHDT, CDR2 FYEKMQ (reference sequence). The V end was cut by 5 bases, the J end by 5 bases, with 12 bases between. Here the CDR3 DNA reads TGTGCCAGCAGCCCCCTTGAGGTGGAGACCCAGTACTTC. This translates into CASSPLEVETQYF. The full variable domain, its missing parts supplied by reference TRBV13 and TRBJ2-5, is AAGVIQSPRHLIKEKRETATLKCYPIPRHDTVYWYQQGPGQDPQFLISFYEKMQSDKGSIPDRFSAQQFSDYHSELNMSSLELGDSALYFCASSPLEVETQYFGPGTRLLVL.

DNA for the CDR3: TGTGCCAGCAGTCAACTTACAGCATTCCCCTACGAGCAGTACTTC. This sequence encodes CASSQLTAFPYEQYF. V and J are TRBV2 and TRBJ2-7, with no clear D. The length of the CDR3 is 15 residues. V lost 5 bases and J 2 bases, leaving 16 bases between the germline ends. CDR1 is SNHLY, CDR2 FYNNEI, per germline. Full variable domain (outside the CDR3, taken from reference TRBV2 and TRBJ2-7): EPEVTQTPSHQVTQMGQEVILRCVPISNHLYFYWYRQILGQKVEFLVSFYNNEISEKSEIFDDQFSVERPDGSNFTLKIRSTKLEDSAMYFCASSQLTAFPYEQYFGPGTRLTVT.

V and J are TRBV9 and TRBJ2-1, with no clear D. The CDR3 has 13 amino acids. Per the germline V gene, CDR1 is SGDLS and CDR2 is YYNGEE. V was pared by 2 bases and J by 7 bases, with 10 bases between. The CDR3 DNA follows: TGTGCCAGCAGCGTGGGTAGCCTGAATGAGCAGTTCTTC. Its protein product is CASSVGSLNEQFF.

This rearrangement joins TRBV2 to TRBJ2-1; 8 nucleotides agree with TRBD1. With 6 bases clipped from V and 4 bases from J, the junction kept 5 bases outside the gene matches. Per the germline V gene, CDR1 is SNHLY and CDR2 is FYNNEI. The CDR3 loop spans 14 amino acids. The CDR3 DNA is TGTGCCAGCAGGGAGGACAGGGCTTACAATGAGCAGTTCTTC. It yields the protein CASREDRAYNEQFF.

This clone occurred many times. This sequence joins TRBV25-1 and TRBJ2-3, with D possibly being TRBD2 (6 bases). V shed 4 bases and J shed 2 bases, with 19 bases lying between them. From germline, CDR1 is MGHDK and CDR2 SYGVNS. The CDR3 is made up of 17 amino acids. CDR3 sequence (DNA): TGTGCCAGCAGTGCTCCTCGGGGGTCCTTAATCACAGATACGCAGTATTTT. Protein sequence: CASSAPRGSLITDTQYF.

The V and J genes are TRBV4-1 and TRBJ2-3; 7 bases line up with TRBD1. Germline V lookup: CDR1 MGHRA, CDR2 YSYEKL. The CDR3 covers 14 residues. V shed 4 bases, J shed 3 bases, and the junction held 4 bases outside the gene matches. The DNA of the CDR3 is TGCGCCAGCAGCCCATCCAGGGGGACAGATACGCAGTATTTT. Its translation is CASSPSRGTDTQYF.

V usage is TRBV7-8 and J usage is TRBJ2-7; possibly TRBD1 for D (5 bases). The CDR3 has 15 amino acids. Looked up from germline, CDR1 is SGHVS and CDR2 is FQNEAQ. The V and J ends lost 1 base and 0 bases respectively, with 10 bases between them. The CDR3 is CASSLVQGPSYEQYF. Here the CDR3 DNA reads TGTGCCAGCAGCTTAGTCCAGGGTCCCTCCTACGAGCAGTACTTC. Using reference TRBV7-8 and TRBJ2-7 for the parts outside the CDR3, the full variable domain is GAGVSQSPRYKVAKRGQDVALRCDPISGHVSLFWYQQALGQGPEFLTYFQNEAQLDKSGLPSDRFFAERPEGSVSTLKIQRTQQEDSAVYLCASSLVQGPSYEQYFGPGTRLTVT.

The V gene is TRBV28, the J gene TRBJ2-1, with D perhaps matching TRBD2 (6 bases). CDR1 and CDR2 (germline): MDHEN, SYDVKM. Trimming removed 6 bases from V and 1 base from J, with 19 bases in between. This CDR3 contains 17 residues. This chain's CDR3 is CASSTSGDSRSYNEQFF. CDR3 nucleotide sequence: TGTGCCAGCAGCACCTCCGGGGACTCCCGTTCCTACAATGAGCAGTTCTTC. Looking up the rest from reference TRBV28 and TRBJ2-1 gives the full variable domain: DVKVTQSSRYLVKRTGEKVFLECVQDMDHENMFWYRQDPGLGLRLIYFSYDVKMKEKGDIPEGYSVSREKKERFSLILESASTNQTSMYLCASSTSGDSRSYNEQFFGPGTRLTVL.

This clone was observed at least ten times. The V call is TRBV6-1, the J call TRBJ2-5, with D tentatively TRBD2 (5 bases). Germline V gene lookup returns CDR1 MNHNS and CDR2 SASEGT. With 5 bases removed from V and 11 bases from J, the gap between germline ends came to 18 bases. CDR3 size: 13 residues. Here the CDR3 DNA reads TGTGCCAGCAGTTCCGGACTTCTCGGGGAGCAGTACTTC. It codes for CASSSGLLGEQYF.

The chain has TRBV6-5 and TRBJ1-5; the D is unclear. With 6 bases removed from V and 1 base from J, the gap between germline ends came to 13 bases. This CDR3 contains 15 residues. Germline V gene sequence: CDR1 MNHEY, CDR2 SVGAGI. Here the CDR3 reads CASRPFGGSNQPQHF. The CDR3 DNA is TGTGCCAGCAGACCATTTGGAGGGAGCAATCAGCCCCAGCATTTT.

This chain uses TRBV7-9 with TRBJ2-2; maybe TRBD2 (5 bases). Trimming pared 4 bases from V and 7 bases from J, leaving 7 bases between. CDR3 length equals 12 residues. Looked up from germline, CDR1 is SEHNR and CDR2 is FQNEAQ (reference sequence). CDR3 loop: CASSSTSGELFF. CDR3 nucleotides: TGTGCCAGCAGCTCTACTAGCGGGGAGCTGTTTTTT.

V gene TRBV16 combines with J gene TRBJ1-4, with 7 nucleotides matching TRBD1. The trim removed 0 bases at V and 8 bases at J, leaving 6 bases unmatched. CDR3 length: 15 amino acids. CDR1 and CDR2 from the germline V gene are KGHSY and FQNENV. The CDR3 region is CASSQSGTASEKLFF. The CDR3 coding sequence is TGTGCCAGCAGCCAATCCGGGACAGCTAGCGAAAAACTGTTTTTT.

V and J are TRBV7-8 and TRBJ2-7; D not resolved. The germline V gene has CDR1 SGHVS and CDR2 FQNEAQ. The CDR3 spans 15 residues. Trimming removed 3 bases from V and 1 base from J, with 13 bases in between. This CDR3 is CASSFWAARSYEQYF. For the CDR3, the DNA is TGTGCCAGCAGCTTTTGGGCGGCCAGATCCTACGAGCAGTACTTC.

The genes are TRBV28 and TRBJ2-1; D might be TRBD1 (6 bases). Trimming cost V 2 bases and J 15 bases, with 14 bases left between them. This CDR3 is built from 12 residues. Germline V gene lookup returns CDR1 MDHEN and CDR2 SYDVKM. CDR3 protein: CASSLPRQGSFF. CDR3 nucleotide sequence: TGTGCCAGCAGTTTACCCCGGCAGGGGTCGTTCTTC.

The chain is built from TRBV6-1 and TRBJ1-1, with 10 bases aligning to TRBD1. CDR1 and CDR2 from the germline V gene are MNHNS and SASEGT. This CDR3 spans 14 amino acids. J gave up 5 bases and V 3 bases, and 3 bases lay outside the gene matches. CDR3 nucleotides: TGTGCCAGCAGTGAGGACAGGGGGTGGACTGAAGCTTTCTTT. Its protein is CASSEDRGWTEAFF.

The chain uses TRBV27 and TRBJ2-7; 7 nucleotides match TRBD2. This CDR3 has 15 amino acids. Germline values: CDR1 MNHEY, CDR2 SMNVEV (reference sequence). V shed 2 bases, J shed 0 bases, and the junction held 4 bases outside the gene matches. The CDR3 DNA sequence: TGTGCCAGCAGTTTACTAGCGGACTTCTCCTACGAGCAGTACTTC. Residues: CASSLLADFSYEQYF.